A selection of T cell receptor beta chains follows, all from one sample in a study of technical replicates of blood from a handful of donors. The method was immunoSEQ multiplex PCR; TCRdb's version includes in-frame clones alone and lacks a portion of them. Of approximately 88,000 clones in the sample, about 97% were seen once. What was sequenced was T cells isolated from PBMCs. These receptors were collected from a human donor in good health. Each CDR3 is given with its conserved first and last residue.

CIPRVSGNLLLAKNIQYF,18,TRBV29-1,TRBJ2-4
CASSLQDRDVDEQYF,15,TRBV7-9,TRBJ2-7
CASSSADREDYGYTF,15,TRBV7-9,TRBJ1-2
CASSPGQGDEQYF,13,TRBV28,TRBJ2-7
CASSGQGFSDTQYF,14,TRBV2,TRBJ2-3
CAISETWGGTRASNTGELFF,20,TRBV10-3,TRBJ2-2
CASSSSSLGVVTDTQYF,17,TRBV5-1,TRBJ2-3
CASRRNTEAFF,11,TRBV6-1,TRBJ1-1
CAISPVRDRGLDTQYF,16,TRBV10-3,TRBJ2-3
CASGQTSYEQYF,12,TRBV6-5,TRBJ2-7
CASTTGTSGILWEQFF,16,TRBV19,TRBJ2-1
CASSDWDRGFNEQFF,15,TRBV19,TRBJ2-1
CASSLYVGAEAFF,13,TRBV27,TRBJ1-1
CAWSTTPRRETQYF,14,TRBV30,TRBJ2-5
CASSSEVDIQEKLFF,15,TRBV5-4,TRBJ1-4
CATSSLTTAPLEDTQYF,17,TRBV15,TRBJ2-3
CASSFASSGSGGTGELFF,18,TRBV7-3,TRBJ2-2
CASSEYGGGAKTQYF,15,TRBV25-1,TRBJ2-5
CASETMNTEAFF,12,TRBV2,TRBJ1-1
CASSLGTSGSFEQYF,15,TRBV5-1,TRBJ2-7
CASSQEGDRTEAFF,14,TRBV4-1,TRBJ1-1
CASSFPLATGPPNYGYTF,18,TRBV28,TRBJ1-2
CASSPGWISGELFF,14,TRBV5-4,TRBJ2-2
CASRTSGTDTQYF,13,TRBV9,TRBJ2-3
CASSLVPPVFTDTQYF,16,TRBV5-6,TRBJ2-3
CASSRGIPTEAFF,13,TRBV13,TRBJ1-1
CASSIEAPPEAFF,13,TRBV19,TRBJ1-1
CASSQRDFRTDTQYF,15,TRBV4-1,TRBJ2-3
CASSLDLADEQYF,13,TRBV7-3,TRBJ2-7